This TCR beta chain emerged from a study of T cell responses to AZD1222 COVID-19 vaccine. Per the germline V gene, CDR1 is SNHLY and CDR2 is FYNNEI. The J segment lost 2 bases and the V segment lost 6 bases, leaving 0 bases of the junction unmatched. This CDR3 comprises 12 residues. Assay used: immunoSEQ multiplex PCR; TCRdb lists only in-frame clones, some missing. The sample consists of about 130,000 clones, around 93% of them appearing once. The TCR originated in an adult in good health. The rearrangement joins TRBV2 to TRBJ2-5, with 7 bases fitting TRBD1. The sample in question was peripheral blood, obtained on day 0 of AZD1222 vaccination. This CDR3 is CASRGQQETQYF. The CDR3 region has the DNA TGTGCCAGCAGGGGACAGCAAGAGACCCAGTACTTC.